The clone carrying this T cell receptor (beta chain) was found a few times. In the authors' methods: By means of reference gene primer amplification, nucleated cell counts were estimated. This table comes from immunoSEQ multiplex PCR, and its TCRdb copy is limited to in-frame clones, with some not included. D and trimming were read from the DNA, whereas the V and J calls and clone size are those reported in that table. Here the sample spans about 220,000 clones, about 86% being singletons. The sample originates from a study of blood T cell repertoires in COVID-19. Overall study context: The study drew acute and convalescent COVID-19 samples from the United States, Italy and Spain. In each case, the material was cDNA or gDNA derived from T cells, B-cell-depleted T cells, or PBMCs.

From germline, CDR1 is SGHTS and CDR2 YDEGEE. With 4 bases removed from V and 4 bases from J, the gap between germline ends came to 11 bases. The CDR3 extends over 14 amino acids. This clonotype was obtained from a woman aged 55 to 70 with acute or convalescent COVID-19. The J gene is TRBJ1-4, the V gene TRBV5-8; D call uncertain. Material: peripheral blood. The chain's CDR3 is CASSDGQFNEKLFF. The CDR3 nucleotides are TGTGCCAGCAGCGATGGGCAGTTTAATGAAAAACTGTTTTTT.